These T cell receptor beta chains were read from a single sample in a study of T cells in localized non-small cell lung cancer. Generated by immunoSEQ multiplex PCR, the TCRdb table keeps only in-frame clones and is missing some. The data show approximately 35,000 clones, with about 91% seen just once and around 5.9% held by the top ten. The sample was PBMCs, taken before any cancer treatment. These receptors originate from a man between 40 and 70 years old with stage II lung adenocarcinoma. Each CDR3 is given with its conserved first and last residue. A D gene is named only where the DNA matches it firmly. Size tells how often a clone was seen (once, few, many) or the class of an expanded clone, and some rows leave it out.

>TRBJ2-5|TRBD2|-|TRBV5-1
CASSFGTSGSQETQYF
TGCGCCAGCAGCTTCGGTACTAGCGGGTCCCAAGAGACCCAGTACTTC
>TRBJ2-7|-|few|TRBV7-9
CASSLTGYEQYF
TGTGCCAGCAGTCTTACAGGGTACGAGCAGTACTTC
>TRBJ2-5|-|-|TRBV20-1
CSAGGTEYF
TGCAGTGCCGGAGGGACCGAGTACTTC
>TRBJ1-2|-|-|TRBV28
CASSPNIGQGYTF
TGTGCCAGCAGCCCAAATATAGGGCAAGGCTACACCTTC
>TRBJ2-1|-|-|TRBV4-2
CASSQDSLLLYNEQFF
TGTGCCAGCAGCCAAGATTCCCTACTTCTCTACAATGAGCAGTTCTTC
>TRBJ2-7|-|-|TRBV21-1
CASKVGLAGGPHNYEQYF
TGTGCCAGCAAAGTCGGACTAGCGGGAGGGCCACACAACTACGAGCAGTACTTC
>TRBJ1-2|-|-|TRBV14
CASSQSRYGNYGYTF
TGTGCCAGCAGCCAGAGTAGATACGGAAACTATGGCTACACCTTC
>TRBJ1-2|TRBD1|-|TRBV5-6
CASSVDRGLGYTF
TGTGCCAGCAGCGTTGACAGGGGGCTGGGCTACACCTTC
>TRBJ2-2|-|-|TRBV2
CASSVHVAGELFF
TGTGCCAGCAGTGTTCACGTCGCCGGGGAGCTGTTTTTT
>TRBJ2-7|TRBD2|-|TRBV7-9
CASSLGGLAGDYYEQYF
TGTGCCAGCAGCTTAGGAGGGCTAGCGGGTGACTACTACGAGCAGTACTTC
>TRBJ2-4|-|-|TRBV30
CAWSVFRGFSHENIQYF
TGTGCCTGGAGTGTTTTCCGGGGGTTCTCCCACGAAAACATTCAGTACTTC
>TRBJ2-2|TRBD2|-|TRBV7-9
CASSFFAGGITGELFF
TGTGCCAGCAGCTTCTTTGCGGGAGGAATAACCGGGGAGCTGTTTTTT
>TRBJ1-5|-|once|TRBV28
CASSCVGRGECQPQHF
TGTGCCAGCAGTTGTGTGGGCCGGGGGGAATGTCAGCCCCAGCATTTT
>TRBJ2-5|TRBD1|once|TRBV10-1
CASSGQAETQYF
TGCGCCAGCAGCGGACAGGCGGAGACCCAGTACTTC
>TRBJ2-1|-|-|TRBV2
CASRKTGLPLGDEQFF
TGTGCCAGCAGAAAAACCGGACTCCCTCTCGGGGATGAGCAGTTCTTC
>TRBJ2-7|-|-|TRBV6-1
CASSALSLGLSYEQYF
TGTGCCAGCAGTGCTCTGTCTCTGGGTTTATCCTACGAGCAGTACTTC
>TRBJ2-5|-|-|TRBV11-3
CASSLMRSGQETQYF
TGTGCCAGCAGCTTGATGAGGTCGGGGCAAGAGACCCAGTACTTC
>TRBJ2-5|-|-|TRBV19
CASSVTVQETQYF
TGTGCCAGTAGTGTGACAGTCCAAGAGACCCAGTACTTC
>TRBJ2-7|TRBD2|-|TRBV28
CASSLGAGGPKEQYF
TGTGCCAGCAGTTTAGGAGCGGGAGGGCCAAAAGAGCAGTACTTC
>TRBJ2-1|TRBD1|-|TRBV16
CASSQGQGKGDEQFF
TGTGCCAGCAGTCAGGGACAGGGAAAGGGCGATGAGCAGTTCTTC
>TRBJ2-2|-|-|TRBV7-3
CASSPREGRNTGELFF
TGTGCCAGCAGCCCTCGGGAAGGGAGGAACACCGGGGAGCTGTTTTTT
>TRBJ2-3|-|-|TRBV7-2
CASSLAPGHANTDTQYF
TGTGCCAGCAGCTTAGCCCCGGGACACGCAAACACAGATACGCAGTATTTT
>TRBJ1-2|-|-|TRBV4-2
CASSQDLGVGYGYTF
TGTGCCAGCAGCCAAGATTTGGGGGTGGGCTATGGCTACACCTTC
>TRBJ1-2|-|-|TRBV21-1
CASGHLEETPTNYGYTF
TGTGCCAGCGGTCATCTAGAAGAAACACCAACTAACTATGGCTACACCTTC
>TRBJ1-4|-|-|TRBV28
CASSLTAQGFNEKLFF
TGTGCCAGCAGTTTAACCGCCCAGGGATTTAATGAAAAACTGTTTTTT